The clone carrying this TCR beta chain was observed a single time. Seattle patients were enrolled during active infection and followed longitudinally. In the study's own analysis: Cell counts per sample came from amplifying reference gene primers. Sequencing used immunoSEQ multiplex PCR; TCRdb keeps in-frame clones, though not all of them. V, J and clone size were drawn from that table, and D and trimming were deduced from the DNA. The table includes hundreds of thousands of clones, 80% to 95% detected once. The sample is drawn from a study of blood T cell repertoires in COVID-19. Study-level background: In each case, the material was cDNA or gDNA derived from T cells, B-cell-depleted T cells, or PBMCs.

The CDR3 is made up of 14 amino acids. Trimming removed 1 base at V and 4 bases at J, with 11 bases between. Germline-derived CDR1 and CDR2 are SEHNR and FQNEAQ (reference sequence). The sequence derives from a man aged 60 to 69 with COVID-19, enrolled during active disease. V is TRBV7-9 and J is TRBJ2-7, with a possible D match to TRBD2 (5 bases). What was sequenced was peripheral blood. The CDR3 protein is CASSLVATIYEQYF. DNA for the CDR3: TGTGCCAGCAGCTTAGTAGCGACAATATACGAGCAGTACTTC.